This T cell receptor beta chain was found in a study of vaccination effects on CD4 cells after COVID-19. The CDR3 is 12 amino acids. The V end was cut by 10 bases, the J end by 6 bases, with 16 bases between. Germline assignment: CDR1 MNHEY and CDR2 SVGAGI. Antigen-specific CD4+ T cells were first expanded with viral peptide pools by the ViraFEST assay and only then sequenced. Researchers isolated CD4+ T cells once less than twelve days of culture had elapsed. BNT162b2 vaccine or mRNA-1273 vaccine was given to participants in two doses. As to this clone: Its antigen is unknown.

Profiling relied on immunoSEQ multiplex PCR, and the TCRdb table lists in-frame clones only, not all of them. The sample lists tens of thousands of clones, approximately 76% occurring once. The sample in question was CD4+ T cells from PBMCs cultured with HCoV-229E spike peptides, obtained after COVID-19 vaccination. The chain has TRBV6-5 and TRBJ2-7; D unclear. This TCR was recovered from a human donor who received a COVID-19 vaccine. CDR3 nucleotides: TGTGCCACCAAAAGGGTTAACACCGAGCAGTACTTC. Residues: CATKRVNTEQYF.